Following are 22 T cell receptor beta chains from one sample sequenced in a study of CD8 T cells in ankylosing spondylitis. A single record per CDR3 protein comes from TCRdb applying MiXCR to the 5' RACE reads. Of over 200,000 distinct CDR3 sequences listed, approximately 10% are singletons. Sequencing was carried out using blood, either unsorted or a sorted T cell fraction (not recorded which). The receptors derive from a male donor with ankylosing spondylitis or in good health (not recorded which).

This clonotype was counted at least ten times. This sequence joins TRBV5-6 and TRBJ1-5; D is perhaps TRBD1 (5 bases). The CDR3 runs 15 residues. Germline lookup yields CDR1 SGHDT and CDR2 YYEEEE. The V and J ends lost 2 bases and 4 bases respectively, with 13 bases between them. The CDR3 sequence is CASSFGASGNQPQHF. CDR3 nucleotides: TGTGCCAGCAGCTTTGGGGCCTCAGGGAATCAGCCCCAGCATTTT.

This clonotype was counted many times. The chain employs TRBV20-1 and TRBJ1-3; TRBD1 matches at 10 bases. Germline lookup yields CDR1 DFQATT and CDR2 SNEGSKA (reference sequence). V was clipped by 5 bases and J by 4 bases; unmatched bases: 11. CDR3 length equals 16 residues. CDR3 protein: CSAGGPRQGAGNTIYF. DNA for the CDR3: TGCAGTGCTGGCGGGCCACGACAGGGGGCCGGAAACACCATATATTTT.

Many counts were recorded for this clonotype. This chain joins TRBV21-1 and TRBJ1-5; TRBD1, as called in the table, went unchecked against the DNA. TRBV21-1 is designated a pseudogene. The CDR3 extends over 19 amino acids. In DNA form, the CDR3 reads TGTGCCAGCAGCAAAGGGAAAGGGGGGTCTTCTTACGGCAATCAGCCCCAGCATTTT. This encodes CASSKGKGGSSYGNQPQHF.

This clonotype was observed at least ten times. The rearrangement links TRBV3-1 to TRBJ1-1; 8 bases are shared with TRBD1. The CDR3 is 14 residues long. The germline gives CDR1 LGHDT, CDR2 YNNKEL (reference sequence). Trimming cost V 4 bases and J 3 bases; bases outside gene matches: 4. The chain's CDR3 is CASSRTGGDTEAFF. The CDR3 bases are TGTGCCAGCAGCCGAACAGGGGGGGACACTGAAGCTTTCTTT.

This clonotype was seen ten or more times. This chain links TRBV12-3 or TRBV12-4 with TRBJ2-1; D not certain. V lost 1 base, J lost 0 bases, and 7 bases lay in between. CDR3 length: 15 amino acids. For the CDR3, the DNA is TGTGCCAGCAGTTTAGGGGTCAGCTCCTACAATGAGCAGTTCTTC. This encodes CASSLGVSSYNEQFF.

Many counts were recorded for this clonotype. This chain joins TRBV18 and TRBJ2-5; D may be TRBD2 (7 bases). The CDR3 sequence is 15 residues long. CDR1 KGHSH and CDR2 LQKENI come from the germline V gene. V was clipped by 2 bases and J by 7 bases, with 17 bases between them. The CDR3 reads CASSPFGGPDGTQYF. DNA of the CDR3: TGTGCCAGCTCACCATTCGGGGGGCCGGACGGGACCCAGTACTTC.

This clonotype was seen more than once but under ten times. V gene TRBV2 combines with J gene TRBJ2-1, with 8 bases identical to TRBD2. Germline V gene data show CDR1 as SNHLY and CDR2 as FYNNEI. The V and J ends lost 4 bases and 0 bases, in that order; junction bases with no gene match: 8. This CDR3 is 17 amino acids long. CDR3: CASSAASGLPSYNEQFF. CDR3 nucleotide sequence: TGTGCCAGCAGTGCGGCTAGCGGGCTTCCCTCCTACAATGAGCAGTTCTTC.

This clonotype was detected ten times or more. CDR3 amino acids: CACGGPIDEQFF. CDR3 sequence (DNA): TGTGCCTGCGGGGGTCCTATAGATGAGCAGTTCTTC. The chain combines TRBV24-1 with TRBJ2-1; 7 nucleotides line up with TRBD2. The CDR3 totals 12 residues. CDR1 and CDR2 from the germline V gene are KGHDR and SFDVKD. V was clipped by 12 bases and J by 8 bases; unmatched bases: 9.

The chain carries TRBV5-8 and TRBJ2-7; D is tentatively TRBD1 or TRBD2 (5 bases each). CDR1 and CDR2 (germline): SGHTS, YDEGEE. The CDR3 is 15 residues long. V gave up 2 bases and J gave up 4 bases, with 16 bases separating them. The CDR3 sequence is CASSFTYQGPYEQYF. In DNA form, the CDR3 reads TGTGCCAGCAGCTTTACGTACCAGGGACCGTACGAGCAGTACTTC.

This clonotype showed up just a few times. V usage is TRBV9 and J usage is TRBJ1-1; D gene unclear. V was trimmed by 4 bases and J by 0 bases, leaving 16 bases between them. CDR1 SGDLS and CDR2 YYNGEE come from the germline V gene. The CDR3 is made up of 16 amino acids. The CDR3: CASSPDGSEMNTEAFF. The DNA for the CDR3 is TGTGCCAGCAGCCCAGATGGGTCCGAGATGAACACTGAAGCTTTCTTT.

This clonotype was seen more than once but under ten times. The chain links TRBV6-2 or TRBV6-3 to TRBJ2-1; tentatively, D is TRBD1 (5 bases). The V end lost 2 bases, the J end lost 4 bases, and 15 bases lay between the germline ends. This CDR3 has 16 residues. The germline V gene encodes CDR1 MNHEY and CDR2 SVGEGT. CDR3 DNA: TGTGCCAGCAGTTACCCTGGACAAACGACATACAATGAGCAGTTCTTC. It codes for CASSYPGQTTYNEQFF.

There are a few counts of this clonotype. The chain is built from TRBV3-1 and TRBJ2-2; D not certain. The V gene's germline CDR1 is LGHDT and CDR2 YNNKEL (reference sequence). Trimming took off 4 bases at V and 0 bases at J, with 15 bases between the two ends. This CDR3 contains 17 residues. The CDR3 region has the DNA TGTGCCAGCAGCCCCCAGACTGCCTCCGCGAACACCGGGGAGCTGTTTTTT. Its protein is CASSPQTASANTGELFF. The whole variable domain, remainder taken from reference TRBV3-1 and TRBJ2-2, is DTAVSQTPKYLVTQMGNDKSIKCEQNLGHDTMYWYKQDSKKFLKIMFSYNNKELIINETVPNRFSPKSPDKAHLNLHINSLELGDSAVYFCASSPQTASANTGELFFGEGSRLTVL.

The sample holds many counts of this clonotype. The J gene is TRBJ2-1, the V gene TRBV20-1, with TRBD2 as a possible D gene (5 bases). CDR1 is DFQATT, CDR2 SNEGSKA, per germline (reference sequence). The CDR3 is 19 amino acids. V was shortened by 2 bases and J by 0 bases, with 23 bases between the two germline ends. CDR3 amino acids: CSARQLSPVIGSSYNEQFF. In DNA form, the CDR3 reads TGCAGTGCTAGACAATTATCTCCGGTAATAGGGAGCTCCTACAATGAGCAGTTCTTC.

A remark on this clonotype: This sequence may be a read error, since a much larger clone differs from it by one base. The chain employs TRBV15 and TRBJ2-5, with D possibly matching TRBD2 (6 bases). CDR3 length: 15 residues. The germline V and J ends were trimmed by 3 bases and 5 bases, with 16 bases remaining between them. Germline assignment: CDR1 LNHNV and CDR2 YYDKDF (reference sequence). CDR3 coding DNA: TGTGCCACCAGCAGGCCCGGGACTGGCGTTGAGACCCAGTACTTC. It yields the protein CATSRPGTGVETQYF.

The rearrangement links TRBV3-1 to TRBJ2-1, with 7 bases identical to TRBD2. Germline V gene data show CDR1 as LGHDT and CDR2 as YNNKEL (reference sequence). This CDR3 region has 16 residues. Trimming cost V 2 bases and J 0 bases; bases outside gene matches: 4. This CDR3 reads CASSQNPGGSYNEQFF. DNA of the CDR3: TGTGCCAGCAGCCAAAATCCGGGGGGCTCCTACAATGAGCAGTTCTTC.

The gene calls are TRBV10-3 and TRBJ2-3; 10 bases line up with TRBD2. The CDR3 runs 15 residues. With 5 bases clipped from V and 4 bases from J, the junction kept 6 bases outside the gene matches. Germline V gene sequence: CDR1 ENHRY, CDR2 SYGVKD. The DNA of the CDR3 is TGTGCCATCAGTAGCGGGGGGGCTGGGGCAGATACGCAGTATTTT. It is translated as CAISSGGAGADTQYF.

This chain connects TRBV19 to TRBJ1-2; no clear D gene. Germline values: CDR1 LNHDA, CDR2 SQIVND (reference sequence). The CDR3 is 13 amino acids. Between the trimmed V and J ends, which lost 7 bases and 14 bases, there was a span of 23 bases. CDR3 DNA: TGTGCCAGTAAAGGGCAGCCCCCATCTCCTATGACCTTC. Translation gives CASKGQPPSPMTF.

This clonotype was seen many times. The chain has TRBV9 and TRBJ2-7; tentative D call: TRBD1 (5 bases). Trimming stripped 0 bases from V and 3 bases from J, with 13 bases between. Germline lookup yields CDR1 SGDLS and CDR2 YYNGEE. The CDR3 is 15 amino acids. This chain's CDR3 is CASSVAPGLGYEQYF. CDR3 DNA: TGTGCCAGCAGCGTAGCACCAGGGTTAGGCTACGAGCAGTACTTC.

This clonotype was counted ten times or more. The V gene is TRBV5-1, the J gene TRBJ1-1; D unresolved. CDR3 size: 13 residues. Germline V CDR1 and CDR2: SGHRS, YFSETQ. Trimming left V 4 bases short and J 1 base short, with 8 bases between. The CDR3 coding sequence is TGCGCCAGCAGCCAAGCCCCGAACACTGAAGCTTTCTTT. Translating gives CASSQAPNTEAFF.

This clonotype was recorded a few times. The CDR3 reads CASSQVRAGGNGYTF. CDR3 bases: TGTGCCAGCAGCCAAGTTAGGGCAGGGGGCAATGGCTACACCTTC. This sequence joins TRBV3-1 and TRBJ1-2, with 8 nucleotides matching TRBD1. CDR1 is LGHDT, CDR2 YNNKEL, per germline (reference sequence). V was clipped by 1 base and J by 6 bases; unmatched bases: 7. CDR3 length equals 15 residues.

This clonotype was observed at least ten times. As DNA, the CDR3 is TGCAGTGCTAGTACCCCCGATAGCAATCAGCCCCAGCATTTT. This translates into CSASTPDSNQPQHF. The genes are TRBV20-1 and TRBJ1-5; D is unclear. Germline V gene sequence: CDR1 DFQATT, CDR2 SNEGSKA (reference sequence). The CDR3 loop spans 14 amino acids. Trimming removed 3 bases at V and 0 bases at J, with 9 bases between.

Many counts were recorded for this clonotype. The chain uses TRBV7-6 and TRBJ1-5; D may be TRBD1 (6 bases). Trimming removed 2 bases from V and 3 bases from J, with 11 bases in between. The CDR3 runs to 15 residues. CDR1 and CDR2 from the germline V gene are SGHVS and FNYEAQ. The CDR3, as DNA: TGTGCCAGCAGCTTAAGGGGGGGGGACAATCAGCCCCAGCATTTT. Its translation is CASSLRGGDNQPQHF.